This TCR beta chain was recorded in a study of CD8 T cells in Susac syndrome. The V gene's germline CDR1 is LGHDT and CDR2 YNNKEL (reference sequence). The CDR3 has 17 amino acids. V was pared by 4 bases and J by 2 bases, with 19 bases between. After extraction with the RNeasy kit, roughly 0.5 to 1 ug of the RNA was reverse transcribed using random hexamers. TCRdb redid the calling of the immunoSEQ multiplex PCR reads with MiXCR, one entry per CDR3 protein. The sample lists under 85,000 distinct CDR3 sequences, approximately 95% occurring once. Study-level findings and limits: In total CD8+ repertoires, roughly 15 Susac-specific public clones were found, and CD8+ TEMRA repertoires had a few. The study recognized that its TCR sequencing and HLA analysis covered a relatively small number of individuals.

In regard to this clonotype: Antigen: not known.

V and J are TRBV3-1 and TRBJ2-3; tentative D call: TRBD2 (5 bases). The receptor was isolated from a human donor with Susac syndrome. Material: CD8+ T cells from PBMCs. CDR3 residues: CASSPRAALDLTDTQYF. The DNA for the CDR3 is TGTGCCAGCAGCCCTCGGGCCGCACTAGACCTCACAGATACGCAGTATTTT.